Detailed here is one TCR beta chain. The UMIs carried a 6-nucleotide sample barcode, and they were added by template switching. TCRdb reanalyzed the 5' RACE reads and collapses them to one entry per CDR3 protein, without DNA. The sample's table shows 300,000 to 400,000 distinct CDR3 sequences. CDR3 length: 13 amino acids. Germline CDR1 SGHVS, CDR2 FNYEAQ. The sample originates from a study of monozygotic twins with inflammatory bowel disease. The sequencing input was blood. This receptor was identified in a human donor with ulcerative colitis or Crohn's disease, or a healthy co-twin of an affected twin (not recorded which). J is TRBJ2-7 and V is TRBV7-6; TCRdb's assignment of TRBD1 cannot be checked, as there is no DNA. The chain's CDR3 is CAVRDRDSYEQYF.